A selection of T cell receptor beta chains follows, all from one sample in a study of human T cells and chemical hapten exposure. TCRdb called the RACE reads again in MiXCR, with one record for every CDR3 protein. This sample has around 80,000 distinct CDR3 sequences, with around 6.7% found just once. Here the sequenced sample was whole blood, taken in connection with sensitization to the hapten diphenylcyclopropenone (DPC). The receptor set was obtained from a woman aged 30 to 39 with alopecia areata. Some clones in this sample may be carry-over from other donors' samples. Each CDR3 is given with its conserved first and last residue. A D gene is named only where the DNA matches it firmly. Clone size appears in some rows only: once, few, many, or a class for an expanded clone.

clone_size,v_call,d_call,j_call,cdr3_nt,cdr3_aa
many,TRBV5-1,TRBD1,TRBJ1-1,TGCGCCAGCAGTTTGGATCCAGGGGGCACTGAAGCTTTCTTT,CASSLDPGGTEAFF
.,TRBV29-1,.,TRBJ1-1,TGCAGCGTGCGCACCGGGGGTGAAGCTTTCTTT,CSVRTGGEAFF
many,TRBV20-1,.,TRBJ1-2,TGCAGTGCTAGAGATATGCAGAACTATGGCTACACCTTC,CSARDMQNYGYTF
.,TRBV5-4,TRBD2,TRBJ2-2,TGTGCCAGCAGCGCCGCGGGGGGGCCCTCCGGGGAGCTGTTTTTT,CASSAAGGPSGELFF
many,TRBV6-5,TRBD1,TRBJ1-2,TGTGCCAGCAGACCGGGACAGGGGGCTAACTATGGCTACACCTTC,CASRPGQGANYGYTF
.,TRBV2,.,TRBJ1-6,TGTGCCAGCAGAGTCCAGGGGACTGATTCACCCCTCCACTTT,CASRVQGTDSPLHF
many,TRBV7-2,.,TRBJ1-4,TGTGCCAGCAGCTGGCAGGTCGGGGGCGAAAAACTGTTTTTT,CASSWQVGGEKLFF
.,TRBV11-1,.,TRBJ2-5,TGTGCCAGCAGCCAACAGAACCAAGAGACCCAGTACTTC,CASSQQNQETQYF
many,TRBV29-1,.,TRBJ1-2,TGCAGCGTTGAAACCCGACAGTTAGCTAACTATGGCTACACCTTC,CSVETRQLANYGYTF
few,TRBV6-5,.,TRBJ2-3,TGTGTCAGCAGTTACCCGCCAGATACGCAGTATTTT,CVSSYPPDTQYF
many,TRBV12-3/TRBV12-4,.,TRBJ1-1,TGTGCCAGCACTACGACACGGCCGAACACTGAAGCTTTCTTT,CASTTTRPNTEAFF
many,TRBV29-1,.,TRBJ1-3,TGCAGCGCTGTCCTACAGGGTGCTGGAAACACCATATATTTT,CSAVLQGAGNTIYF
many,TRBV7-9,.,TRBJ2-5,TGTGCCAGCAGCTCGCCGTACCGGGGTCAAGAGACCCAGTACTTC,CASSSPYRGQETQYF
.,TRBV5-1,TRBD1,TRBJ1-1,TGCGCCAGCAGCTTCGCCGGGACAGGGGCTACTGAAGCTTTCTTT,CASSFAGTGATEAFF
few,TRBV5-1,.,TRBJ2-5,TGCGCCAGCAGCTCCCCGGAGACCCAGTACTTC,CASSSPETQYF
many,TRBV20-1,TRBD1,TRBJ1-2,TGCAGTGCTAGAGGGTCCCGGGACAGCACATATGCTAACTATGGCTACACCTTC,CSARGSRDSTYANYGYTF
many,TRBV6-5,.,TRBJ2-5,TGTGCCAGCAGTTACTCGAGTTCCGGGCGTTTGTGGACCCAGTACTTC,CASSYSSSGRLWTQYF
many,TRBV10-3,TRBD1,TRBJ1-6,TGTGCCACAACTCAGGGGGACAGGGGCTATTCACCCCTCCACTTT,CATTQGDRGYSPLHF
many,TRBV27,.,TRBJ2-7,TGTGCCAGCAGTTTATTGGGGGCCTCCTACGAGCAGTACTTC,CASSLLGASYEQYF
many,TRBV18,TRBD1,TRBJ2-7,TGTGCCAGCTCACCGGGACAGCATATCTCCTACGAGCAGTACTTC,CASSPGQHISYEQYF
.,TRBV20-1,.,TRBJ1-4,TGCAGTGCTAGCAGGCTTGGGGAAAAACTGTTTTTT,CSASRLGEKLFF
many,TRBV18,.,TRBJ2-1,TGTGCCAGCTCACCAGGTCAGGTGTCCTACAATGAGCAGTTCTTC,CASSPGQVSYNEQFF
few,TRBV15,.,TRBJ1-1,TGTGCCACCAGCAGAGATCGAGGGGACACTGAAGCTTTCTTT,CATSRDRGDTEAFF
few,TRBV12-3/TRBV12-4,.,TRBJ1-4,TGTGCCAGCAGTCCCCAGCCGGATGAAAAACTGTTTTTT,CASSPQPDEKLFF
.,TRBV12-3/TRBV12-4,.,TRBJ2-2,TGTGCCAGCAGTTTGGGGCAGGGGAACACCGGGGAGCTGTTTTTT,CASSLGQGNTGELFF
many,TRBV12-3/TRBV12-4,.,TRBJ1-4,TGTGCCAGCAGTTTAGGTGGGGGGAATGAAAAACTGTTTTTT,CASSLGGGNEKLFF
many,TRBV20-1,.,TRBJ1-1,TGCAGTGCGGCGGGGCTGACTGAAGCTTTCTTT,CSAAGLTEAFF
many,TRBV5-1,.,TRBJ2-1,TGCGCCAGCAGCCCGCAGTCTCGGTACAATGAGCAGTTCTTC,CASSPQSRYNEQFF
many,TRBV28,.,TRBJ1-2,TGTGCCAGCAGATCCTTTGACAGGCTATACACCTTC,CASRSFDRLYTF
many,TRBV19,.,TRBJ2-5,TGTGCCAGTAGTATAGCCCGGGACCCGTGGACCCAGTACTTC,CASSIARDPWTQYF
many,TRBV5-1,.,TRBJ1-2,TGCGCCAGCAGCTCCGAACCCAACATACAGGGACTCCCTGGCTACACCTTC,CASSSEPNIQGLPGYTF
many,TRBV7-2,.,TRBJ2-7,TGTGCCAGCAGCTACCAGGTCCCGGGCGAGCAGTACTTC,CASSYQVPGEQYF
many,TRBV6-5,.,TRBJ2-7,TGTGCCAGCAGTTACTCGACAAATTCCTACGAGCAGTACTTC,CASSYSTNSYEQYF
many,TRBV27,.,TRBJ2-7,TGTGCCAGCAGTAAGGGGTACGAGCAGTACTTC,CASSKGYEQYF
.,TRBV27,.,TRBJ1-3,TGTGCCAGCAGTTCCATGGACGCCGGCCTCTCTGGAAACACCATATATTTT,CASSSMDAGLSGNTIYF
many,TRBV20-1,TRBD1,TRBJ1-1,TGCAGTGCAACCCAGGGGGTTGAATCTGAAGCTTTCTTT,CSATQGVESEAFF
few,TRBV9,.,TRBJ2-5,TGTGCCAGCAGCGTAGGAGGGGCTGCGGAGACCCAGTACTTC,CASSVGGAAETQYF
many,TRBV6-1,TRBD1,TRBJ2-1,TGTGCCAGCAGTGACCAGGGGGCTGGTGAGCAGTTCTTC,CASSDQGAGEQFF
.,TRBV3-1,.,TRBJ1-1,TGTGCCAGCAGCCCGAGAGGGCAGGGGAGGACTGAAGCTTTCTTT,CASSPRGQGRTEAFF
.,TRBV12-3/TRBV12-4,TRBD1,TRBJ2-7,TGTGCCAGCAGTCCACCAAGGGGACAGGGGGCGTTTTACGAGCAGTACTTC,CASSPPRGQGAFYEQYF
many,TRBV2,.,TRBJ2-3,TGTGCCAGCAGTTTTCATTTGGCAGACACAGATACGCAGTATTTT,CASSFHLADTDTQYF
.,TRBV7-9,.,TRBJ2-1,TGTGCCAGCAGCTTACAGGGAATCCAGAATGAGCAGTTCTTC,CASSLQGIQNEQFF
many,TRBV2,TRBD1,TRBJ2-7,TGTGCCAGCAGTGATGGACAGGGGGCGAGAGAGCAGTACTTC,CASSDGQGAREQYF
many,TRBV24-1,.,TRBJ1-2,TGTGCCACCAGTGATTTGGAGTTCTATGGCTACACCTTC,CATSDLEFYGYTF
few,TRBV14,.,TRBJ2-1,TGTGCCAGCAGCCAAGATTATGGTCCGCCCCTCTTC,CASSQDYGPPLF
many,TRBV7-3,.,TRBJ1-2,TGTGCCAGCAGCTTCCCCCGAGGACTCATTTATGGCTACACCTTC,CASSFPRGLIYGYTF
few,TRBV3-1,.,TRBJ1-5,TGTGCCAGCAGCTTATCGGACAGCAACAATCAGCCCCAGCATTTT,CASSLSDSNNQPQHF
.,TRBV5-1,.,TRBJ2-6,TGCGCCAGCAGCTTGTTTTCAGGGACTGGGGCCAACGTCCTGACTTTC,CASSLFSGTGANVLTF
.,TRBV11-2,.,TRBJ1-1,TGTGCCAGCAGCCAGCCCCATCGGGAAGCTTTCTTT,CASSQPHREAFF
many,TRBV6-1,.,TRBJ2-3,TGTGCCAGCACCAACAGAGATACGCAGTATTTT,CASTNRDTQYF
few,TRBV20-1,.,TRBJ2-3,TGCAGTGCTAACCGTTTGGGGTTGGGAAATACGCAGTATTTT,CSANRLGLGNTQYF
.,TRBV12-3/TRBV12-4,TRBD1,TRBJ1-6,TGTGCCAGCACCATAATTCGGGGGGACAGGGTTAATTCACCCCTCCACTTT,CASTIIRGDRVNSPLHF
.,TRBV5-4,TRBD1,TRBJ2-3,TGTGCCAGCAGTCCGGGACAGAGCACAGATACGCAGTATTTT,CASSPGQSTDTQYF
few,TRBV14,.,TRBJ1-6,TGTGCCAGCAGCCAAGCGTACTCCTATAATTCACCCCTCCACTTT,CASSQAYSYNSPLHF
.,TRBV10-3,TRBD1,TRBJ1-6,TGTGCCATCAGTGAGTCAAGACAGGGGACTAATTCACCCCTCCACTTT,CAISESRQGTNSPLHF
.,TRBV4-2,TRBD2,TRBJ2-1,TGTGCCAGCAGAGGCCCGGGACTAGCGGGGGGAGGCTCCTACAATGAGCAGTTCTTC,CASRGPGLAGGGSYNEQFF